Listed here is a single T cell receptor (beta chain). The sample originates from a study of blood T cell repertoires in COVID-19. V was clipped by 7 bases and J by 0 bases, with 16 bases between them. This CDR3 region has 17 residues. Germline-derived CDR1 and CDR2 are SGHNT and YENEEA. Measured with immunoSEQ multiplex PCR; TCRdb has only the in-frame clones, and not every one. The repertoire includes about 250,000 clones, more than 75% of them detected once, and about 1.7% sits in the top ten. This clonotype was sampled from a woman aged 60-70 years who had recovered from COVID-19. The V and J genes are TRBV11-3 and TRBJ1-6; no reliable D call. Source material: peripheral blood. The CDR3: CASTFGGQTSYNSPLHF. CDR3 nucleotides: TGTGCCAGCACCTTTGGAGGGCAGACCTCCTATAATTCACCCCTCCACTTT.